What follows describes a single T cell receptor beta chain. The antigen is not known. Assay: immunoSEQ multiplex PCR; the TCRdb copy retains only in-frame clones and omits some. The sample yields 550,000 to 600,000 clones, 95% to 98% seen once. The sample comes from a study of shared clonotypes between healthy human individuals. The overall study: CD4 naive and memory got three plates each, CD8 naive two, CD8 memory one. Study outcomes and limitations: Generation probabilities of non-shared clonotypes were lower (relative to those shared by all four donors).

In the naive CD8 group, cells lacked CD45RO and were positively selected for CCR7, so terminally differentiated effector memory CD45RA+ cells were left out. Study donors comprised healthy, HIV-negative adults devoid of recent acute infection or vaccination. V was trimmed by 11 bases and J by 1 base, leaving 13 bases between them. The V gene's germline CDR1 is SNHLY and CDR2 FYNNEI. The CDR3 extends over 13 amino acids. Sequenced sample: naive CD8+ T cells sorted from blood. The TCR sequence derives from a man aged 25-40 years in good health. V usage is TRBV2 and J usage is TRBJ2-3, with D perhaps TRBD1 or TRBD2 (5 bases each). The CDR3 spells CASSGTGTDTQYF. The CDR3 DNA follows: TGTGCCTCCAGTGGGACCGGCACAGATACGCAGTATTTT.